This T cell receptor beta chain is drawn from a study of identical twins. Using its own MiXCR run on the 5' RACE reads, TCRdb lists one record per CDR3 protein. The table has about 660,000 distinct CDR3 sequences, more than 6.5% seen once; the top ten hold roughly 0.97%. Germline CDR1 reads DFQATT; CDR2 reads SNEGSKA (reference sequence). The CDR3 length is 13 residues. V lost 0 bases, J lost 2 bases, and 5 bases lay in between. This clonotype was seen many times. Its antigen is undetermined. Study results and limitations: With monozygotic twins, out-of-frame TCR alpha sharing exceeded what models estimated. Within beta out-of-frame sequences, the excess sharing observed between twins was weaker.

This same sample was also part of a study on yellow fever vaccine responses in identical twins.

The receptor's source is a woman under 30 in good health. This chain connects TRBV20-1 to TRBJ2-1; a weak D match, TRBD2 (5 bases). The material sequenced was PBMCs. DNA of the CDR3: TGCAGTGCTAGAGATAGCGCCTACAATGAGCAGTTCTTC. Its protein product is CSARDSAYNEQFF.